This is a list of T cell receptor beta chains from one sample in a study of preoperative IRX-2 immunotherapy in early breast cancer. Clones were read by immunoSEQ multiplex PCR, and TCRdb kept only the in-frame ones, dropping some. The table shows about 6,000 clones, with roughly 68% occurring only once. The source was tumor tissue, collected before IRX-2 immunotherapy. The receptors originated from a human donor with breast cancer. The CDR3 runs from the conserved cysteine through the conserved F or W. The D gene is left open where the match is weak. Size values are once, few and many counts, or a class for expanded clones, and some rows have none.

D	size	V	J	DNA	CDR3
.	.	TRBV6-8	TRBJ1-1	TGTGCCAGCAGTTACCTCGGAGGGAGAGGGACTGAAGCTTTCTTT	CASSYLGGRGTEAFF
.	.	TRBV15	TRBJ2-3	TGTGCCACCAGCAGACCGGGACTTAGCACAGATACGCAGTATTTT	CATSRPGLSTDTQYF
TRBD1	.	TRBV18	TRBJ2-7	TGTGCCAGCTCACCAAAGACAGGGGGAGGGGAGCAGTACTTC	CASSPKTGGGEQYF
TRBD2	few	TRBV14	TRBJ2-1	TGTGCCAGCAGCCGGATCGGGGGGGGCACAGCAAGCAATGAGCAGTTCTTC	CASSRIGGGTASNEQFF
TRBD1	once	TRBV6-8	TRBJ1-6	TGTGCCAGCAGTTTCGCAGGGGGCGCTGGGAATTCACCCCTCCACTTT	CASSFAGGAGNSPLHF
.	.	TRBV28	TRBJ1-2	TGTGCCAGCAGTTTAATGTCGTGGGGCTACACCTTC	CASSLMSWGYTF
.	.	TRBV6-7	TRBJ1-3	TGTGCCAGCAGACGGACAGCAAACTCTGGAAACACCATATATTTT	CASRRTANSGNTIYF
TRBD1	.	TRBV18	TRBJ2-7	TGTGCCAGCTCACCCGGGACAGGGGACGGCTACGAGCAGTACTTC	CASSPGTGDGYEQYF
.	few	TRBV15	TRBJ1-2	TGTGCCACCAGCGCTTCCAGGGTTAGGGATGGCTACACCTTC	CATSASRVRDGYTF
TRBD2	.	TRBV23-1	TRBJ2-7	TGCGCCAGCAGCTTAGTCGTAGCGGGAGGGCCTCTTTCCTACGAGCAGTACTTC	CASSLVVAGGPLSYEQYF
.	few	TRBV2	TRBJ2-7	TGTGCCAGCAGTGATCTGGGCTGGGAGGGGGCTCACGAGCAGTACTTC	CASSDLGWEGAHEQYF
.	.	TRBV18	TRBJ2-1	TGTGCCAGCTCACCAGCGGTACCCACAAACAATGAGCAGTTCTTC	CASSPAVPTNNEQFF
.	.	TRBV25-1	TRBJ1-2	TGTGCCAGCAGTGAATACCAGAACGCCCTGGGTGGCTACACCTTC	CASSEYQNALGGYTF
.	.	TRBV6-4	TRBJ1-5	TGTGCCAGCAGTTACACGCAGGGTGATCAGCCCCAGCATTTT	CASSYTQGDQPQHF
.	.	TRBV11-3	TRBJ1-1	TGTGCCAGCAGAACTCGAGGGGAGGGGTACACTGAAGCTTTCTTT	CASRTRGEGYTEAFF
.	.	TRBV11-3	TRBJ1-4	TGTGCCAGCAGCTTTAAACTATCTGGGGGTGAAAAACTGTTTTTT	CASSFKLSGGEKLFF
TRBD2	.	TRBV23-1	TRBJ2-2	TGCGCCAGCAGCTTGGGGCTAGCGGGAGTTCGAGCCGGGGAGCTGTTTTTT	CASSLGLAGVRAGELFF
.	.	TRBV6-8	TRBJ2-2	TGTGCCAGCAGTAGGACAGTGTACACCGGGGAGCTGTTTTTT	CASSRTVYTGELFF
.	.	TRBV14	TRBJ2-2	TGTGCCAGCAGCCAAGTGGGTACTGGCGGGGAGCTGTTTTTT	CASSQVGTGGELFF
.	.	TRBV6-8	TRBJ1-5	TGTGCCAGCAGTTACTCCGCAGGGGAGGATCAGCCCCAGCATTTT	CASSYSAGEDQPQHF
TRBD2	few	TRBV9	TRBJ2-5	TGTGCCAGCAGCACCGAGAGCGGGAGGGAACAAGAGACCCAGTACTTC	CASSTESGREQETQYF
TRBD2	medium-sized	TRBV6-8	TRBJ2-1	TGTGCCACACGATTGTCACTAGCGGCCCACAATGAGCAGTTCTTC	CATRLSLAAHNEQFF
.	.	TRBV10-3	TRBJ2-5	TGTGCCATCAGTGAGTCGGAGGGAACCCTCCGGGAGACCCAGTACTTC	CAISESEGTLRETQYF
.	.	TRBV23-1	TRBJ1-1	TGCGCCAGCAGCTTAATAGGGGCTGGCACTGAAGCTTTCTTT	CASSLIGAGTEAFF
TRBD2	.	TRBV6-8	TRBJ2-3	TGTGCCTCCACCCCGGGGGGGGATGGGTCAGATACGCAGTATTTT	CASTPGGDGSDTQYF
TRBD1	.	TRBV14	TRBJ2-2	TGTGCCAGCAGTCGGAGCCCGATCGGGACAGGGACCGCCGGGGAGCTGTTTTTT	CASSRSPIGTGTAGELFF
.	medium-sized	TRBV11-3	TRBJ2-5	TGTGCCAGCAAAGAGGAGGGGTACCAAGAGACCCAGTACTTC	CASKEEGYQETQYF
.	.	TRBV29-1	TRBJ1-3	TGCAGCGCGTCGGGGGCCGGCGAGGGATGGGACACCATATATTTT	CSASGAGEGWDTIYF
.	.	TRBV19	TRBJ1-2	TGTGCCAGTAGTATTACTCGGGGGCAGATGGGCTACACCTTC	CASSITRGQMGYTF
TRBD2	.	TRBV19	TRBJ2-2	TGTGCCACCCGGACTAGCGGAAACACCGGGGAGCTGTTTTTT	CATRTSGNTGELFF
TRBD1	.	TRBV12-5	TRBJ1-1	TGTGCCAGCACCTCAAGAGGGACAGCTTGGAACACTGAAGCTTTCTTT	CASTSRGTAWNTEAFF
.	.	TRBV5-1	TRBJ1-3	TGCGCCAGCAGCTTGGCCTTATCGCAGGGGACGGGAAACACCATATATTTT	CASSLALSQGTGNTIYF
.	few	TRBV6-8	TRBJ1-3	TGTGCCAGCAGCCCGGACACATTGAAAAACACCATATATTTT	CASSPDTLKNTIYF
TRBD1	large	TRBV6-8	TRBJ1-5	TGTGCCATCGGGACAGGCGATAGCAATCAGCCCCAGCATTTT	CAIGTGDSNQPQHF
.	.	TRBV19	TRBJ2-7	TGTGCCAGTAGTCCGGGACTGGGCTCCTACGAGCAGTACTTC	CASSPGLGSYEQYF
TRBD1	.	TRBV19	TRBJ1-6	TGTGCCAGTAACCCGGGACAGGCTCGCTCACCCCTCCACTTT	CASNPGQARSPLHF
.	.	TRBV23-1	TRBJ2-3	TGCGCCAGCAGCTTAGTCGGCGAGGATACGCAGTATTTT	CASSLVGEDTQYF
.	medium-sized	TRBV28	TRBJ1-1	TGTGCCAGCAGTTTAGGCGGGGGTCGCACTGAAGCTTTCTTT	CASSLGGGRTEAFF
.	.	TRBV11-3	TRBJ2-1	TGTGCCAGCAGCTGGGCGGACTCCTACAATGAGCAGTTCTTC	CASSWADSYNEQFF
.	.	TRBV28	TRBJ2-7	TGTGCCAGCAGCACGACTGCCGCCGGACCCTACGAGCAGTACTTC	CASSTTAAGPYEQYF
TRBD1	medium-sized	TRBV19	TRBJ1-1	TGTGCCAGTAGTAGGGGACAGGGGAACACTGAAGCTTTCTTT	CASSRGQGNTEAFF
TRBD2	medium-sized	TRBV10-3	TRBJ2-4	TGTGCCATCAGTGAGGGGACTAGCGGGTTGAACATTCAGTACTTC	CAISEGTSGLNIQYF
TRBD2	.	TRBV19	TRBJ2-5	TGTGCCAGTAGACGATGGGGGACTAGCGGGACCCAAGAGACCCAGTACTTC	CASRRWGTSGTQETQYF